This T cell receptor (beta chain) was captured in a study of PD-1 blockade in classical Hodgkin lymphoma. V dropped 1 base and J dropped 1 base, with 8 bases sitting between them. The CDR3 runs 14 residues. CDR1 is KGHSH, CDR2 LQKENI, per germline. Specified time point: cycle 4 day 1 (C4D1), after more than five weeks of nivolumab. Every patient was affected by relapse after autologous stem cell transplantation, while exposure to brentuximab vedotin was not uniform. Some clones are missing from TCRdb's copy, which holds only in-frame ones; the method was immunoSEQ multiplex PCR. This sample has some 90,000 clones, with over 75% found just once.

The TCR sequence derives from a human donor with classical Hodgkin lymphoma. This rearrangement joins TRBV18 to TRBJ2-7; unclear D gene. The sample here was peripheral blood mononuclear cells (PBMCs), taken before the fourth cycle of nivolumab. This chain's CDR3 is CASSPLDGSYEQYF. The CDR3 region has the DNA TGTGCCAGCTCACCACTAGACGGATCCTACGAGCAGTACTTC.